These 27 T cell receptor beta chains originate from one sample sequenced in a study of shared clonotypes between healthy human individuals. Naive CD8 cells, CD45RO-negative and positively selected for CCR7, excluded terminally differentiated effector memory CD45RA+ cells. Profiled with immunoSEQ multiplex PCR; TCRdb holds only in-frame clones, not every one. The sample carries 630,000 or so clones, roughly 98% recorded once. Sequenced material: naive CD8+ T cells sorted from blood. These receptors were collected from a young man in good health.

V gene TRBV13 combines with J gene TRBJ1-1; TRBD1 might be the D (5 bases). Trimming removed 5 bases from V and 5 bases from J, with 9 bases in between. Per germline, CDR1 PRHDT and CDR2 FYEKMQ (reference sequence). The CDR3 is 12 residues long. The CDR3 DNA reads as TGTGCCAGCAGCGTGGGGGGAACTGAAGCTTTCTTT. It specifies CASSVGGTEAFF.

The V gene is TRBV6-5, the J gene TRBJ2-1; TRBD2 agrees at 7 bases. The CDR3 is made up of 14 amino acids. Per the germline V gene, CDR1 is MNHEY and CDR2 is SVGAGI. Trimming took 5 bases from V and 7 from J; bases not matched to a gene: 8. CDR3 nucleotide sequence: TGTGCCAGCAGTCTCCGGGACTATTGGAATGAGCAGTTCTTC. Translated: CASSLRDYWNEQFF.

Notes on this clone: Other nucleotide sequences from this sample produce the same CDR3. CDR3 residues: CASSLRGRGTDTQYF. The CDR3 DNA reads as TGTGCCAGCAGCTTAAGGGGGCGGGGCACAGATACGCAGTATTTT. The rearrangement uses TRBV11-2 and TRBJ2-3; TRBD1 matches 7 bases. CDR1 and CDR2 from the germline V gene are SGHAT and FQNNGV. Trimming removed 2 bases from V and 1 base from J; junction bases left unmatched: 3. CDR3 length: 15 amino acids.

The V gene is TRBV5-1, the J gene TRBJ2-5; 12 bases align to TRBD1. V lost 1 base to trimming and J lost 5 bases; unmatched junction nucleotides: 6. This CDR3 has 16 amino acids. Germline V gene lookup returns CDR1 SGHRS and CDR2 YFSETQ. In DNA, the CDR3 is TGCGCCAGCAGCTTGTCCCGGGACAGGGGGCATGAGACCCAGTACTTC. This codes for CASSLSRDRGHETQYF. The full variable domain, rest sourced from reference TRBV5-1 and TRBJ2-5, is KAGVTQTPRYLIKTRGQQVTLSCSPISGHRSVSWYQQTPGQGLQFLFEYFSETQRNKGNFPGRFSGRQFSNSRSEMNVSTLELGDSALYLCASSLSRDRGHETQYFGPGTRLLVL.

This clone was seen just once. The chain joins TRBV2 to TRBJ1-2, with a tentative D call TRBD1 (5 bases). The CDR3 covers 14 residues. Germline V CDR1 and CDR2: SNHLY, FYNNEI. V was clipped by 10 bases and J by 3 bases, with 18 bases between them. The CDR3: CATRTIRGDYGYTF. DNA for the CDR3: TGTGCCACCAGGACTATTAGGGGCGACTATGGCTACACCTTC.

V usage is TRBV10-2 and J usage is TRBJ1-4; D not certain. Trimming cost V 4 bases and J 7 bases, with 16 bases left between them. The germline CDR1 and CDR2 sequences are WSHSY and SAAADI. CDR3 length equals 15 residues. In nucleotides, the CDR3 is TGCGCCAGCAGTGTATTAGGAAATCCGCCTGAAAAACTGTTTTTT. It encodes CASSVLGNPPEKLFF.

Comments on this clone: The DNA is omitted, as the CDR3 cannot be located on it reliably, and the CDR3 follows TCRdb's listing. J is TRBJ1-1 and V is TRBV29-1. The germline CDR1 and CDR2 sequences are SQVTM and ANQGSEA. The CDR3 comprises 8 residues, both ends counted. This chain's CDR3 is CSVGLGSF.

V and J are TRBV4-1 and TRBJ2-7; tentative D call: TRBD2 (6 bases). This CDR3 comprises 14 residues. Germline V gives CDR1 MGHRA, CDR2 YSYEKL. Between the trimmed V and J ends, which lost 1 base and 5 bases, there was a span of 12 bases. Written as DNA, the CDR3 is TGCGCCAGCAGCCAAGTCGGGAGTCTGGACGAGCAGTACTTC. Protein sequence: CASSQVGSLDEQYF.

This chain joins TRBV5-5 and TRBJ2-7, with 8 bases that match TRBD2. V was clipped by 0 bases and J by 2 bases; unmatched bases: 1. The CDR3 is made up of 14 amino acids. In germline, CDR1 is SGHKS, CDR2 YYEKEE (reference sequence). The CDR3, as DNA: TGTGCCAGCAGCTTGGATAGCGGGGCCTACGAGCAGTACTTC. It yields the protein CASSLDSGAYEQYF. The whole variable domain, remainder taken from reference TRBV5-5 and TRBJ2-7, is DAGVTQSPTHLIKTRGQQVTLRCSPISGHKSVSWYQQVLGQGPQFIFQYYEKEERGRGNFPDRFSARQFPNYSSELNVNALLLGDSALYLCASSLDSGAYEQYFGPGTRLTVT.

CDR3 DNA sequence: TGTGCCAGCAGCGTTAGCGGGAGTCGGACCGGGGAGCTGTTTTTT. Translated, it gives CASSVSGSRTGELFF. The chain recombines TRBV7-6 with TRBJ2-2; 9 bases agree with TRBD2. Germline CDR1 and CDR2: SGHVS and FNYEAQ. The CDR3 sequence is 15 residues long. V shed 5 bases, J shed 5 bases, and the junction held 6 bases outside the gene matches.

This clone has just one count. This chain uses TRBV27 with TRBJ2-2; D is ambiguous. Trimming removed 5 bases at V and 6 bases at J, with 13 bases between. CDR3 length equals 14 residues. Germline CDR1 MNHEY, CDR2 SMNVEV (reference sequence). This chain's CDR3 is CASSLSPSAGELFF. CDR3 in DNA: TGTGCCAGCAGTCTGTCCCCCTCGGCCGGGGAGCTGTTTTTT.

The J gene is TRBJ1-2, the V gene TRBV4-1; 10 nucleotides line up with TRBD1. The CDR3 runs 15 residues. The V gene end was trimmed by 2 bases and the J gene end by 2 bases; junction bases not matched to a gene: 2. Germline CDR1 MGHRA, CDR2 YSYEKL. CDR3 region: CASSQLGQGNYGYTF. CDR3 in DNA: TGCGCCAGCAGCCAACTGGGACAGGGGAACTATGGCTACACCTTC.

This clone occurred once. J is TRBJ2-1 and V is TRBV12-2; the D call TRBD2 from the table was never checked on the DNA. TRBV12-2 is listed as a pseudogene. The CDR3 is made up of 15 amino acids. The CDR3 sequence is CASRLPRLGGGEQFF. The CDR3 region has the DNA TGTGCAAGTCGCTTACCCCGACTAGGAGGAGGTGAGCAGTTCTTC.

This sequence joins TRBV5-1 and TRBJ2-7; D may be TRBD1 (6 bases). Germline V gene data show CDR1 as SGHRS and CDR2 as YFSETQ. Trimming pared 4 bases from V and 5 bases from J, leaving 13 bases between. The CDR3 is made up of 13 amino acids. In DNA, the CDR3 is TGCGCCAGCAGCCCGGGACAAGGGGACGAGCAGTACTTC. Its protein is CASSPGQGDEQYF.

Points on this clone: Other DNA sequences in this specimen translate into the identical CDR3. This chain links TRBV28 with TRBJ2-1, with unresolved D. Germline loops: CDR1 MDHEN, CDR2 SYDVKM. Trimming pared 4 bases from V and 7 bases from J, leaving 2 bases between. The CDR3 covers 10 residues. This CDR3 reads CASSYNEQFF. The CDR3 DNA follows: TGTGCCAGCAGTTATAATGAGCAGTTCTTC.

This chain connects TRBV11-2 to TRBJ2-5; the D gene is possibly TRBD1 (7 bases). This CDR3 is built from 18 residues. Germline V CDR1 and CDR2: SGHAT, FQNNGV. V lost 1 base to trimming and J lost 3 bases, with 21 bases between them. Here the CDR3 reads CASSLGQGGEPSKETQYF. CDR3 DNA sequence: TGTGCCAGCAGCTTAGGACAGGGAGGCGAGCCTTCCAAAGAGACCCAGTACTTC.

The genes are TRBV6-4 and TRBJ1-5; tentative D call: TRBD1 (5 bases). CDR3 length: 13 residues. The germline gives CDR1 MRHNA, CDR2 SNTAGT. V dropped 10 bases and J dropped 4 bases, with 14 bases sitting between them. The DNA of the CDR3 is TGTGCCAACGCCGGGGCAGAAAATCAGCCCCAGCATTTT. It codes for CANAGAENQPQHF.

Here the CDR3 DNA reads TGTGCCAGCAGCTTGGGCGGGAGTGGGGACAATGAGCAGTTCTTC. Amino acids: CASSLGGSGDNEQFF. The chain couples TRBV7-9 to TRBJ2-1; 7 bases fit TRBD2. The V segment lost 3 bases and the J segment 5 bases; nucleotides outside the gene matches: 7. CDR1 and CDR2 (germline): SEHNR, FQNEAQ (reference sequence). The CDR3 spans 15 residues.

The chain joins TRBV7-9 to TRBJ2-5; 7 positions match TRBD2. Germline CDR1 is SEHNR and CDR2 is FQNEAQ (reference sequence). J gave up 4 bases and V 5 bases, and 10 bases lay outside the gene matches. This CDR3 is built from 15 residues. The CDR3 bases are TGTGCCAGCAGCATTTGGCGGGAGATTTTAGAGACCCAGTACTTC. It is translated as CASSIWREILETQYF.

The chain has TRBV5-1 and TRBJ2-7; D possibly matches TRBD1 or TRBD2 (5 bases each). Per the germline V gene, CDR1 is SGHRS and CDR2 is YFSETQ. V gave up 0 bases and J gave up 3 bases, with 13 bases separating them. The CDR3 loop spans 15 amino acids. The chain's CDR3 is CASSLGGGLVYEQYF. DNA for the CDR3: TGCGCCAGCAGCTTGGGGGGCGGACTCGTCTACGAGCAGTACTTC.

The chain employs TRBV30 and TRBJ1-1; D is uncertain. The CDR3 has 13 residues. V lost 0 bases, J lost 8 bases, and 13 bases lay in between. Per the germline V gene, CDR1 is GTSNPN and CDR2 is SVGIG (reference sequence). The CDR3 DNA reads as TGTGCCTGGAGTGTAACGCCAGCGTTCGAAGCTTTCTTT. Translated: CAWSVTPAFEAFF. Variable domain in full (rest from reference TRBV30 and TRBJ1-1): SQTIHQWPATLVQPVGSPLSLECTVEGTSNPNLYWYRQAAGRGLQLLFYSVGIGQISSEVPQNLSASRPQDRQFILSSKKLLLSDSGFYLCAWSVTPAFEAFFGQGTRLTVV.

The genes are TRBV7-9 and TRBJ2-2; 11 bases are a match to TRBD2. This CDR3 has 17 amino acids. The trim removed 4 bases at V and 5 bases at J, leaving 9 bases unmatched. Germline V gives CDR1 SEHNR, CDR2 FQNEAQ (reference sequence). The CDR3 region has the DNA TGTGCCAGCAGCTCGTTAGCGGGAGGGCCTCAAACCGGGGAGCTGTTTTTT. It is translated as CASSSLAGGPQTGELFF.

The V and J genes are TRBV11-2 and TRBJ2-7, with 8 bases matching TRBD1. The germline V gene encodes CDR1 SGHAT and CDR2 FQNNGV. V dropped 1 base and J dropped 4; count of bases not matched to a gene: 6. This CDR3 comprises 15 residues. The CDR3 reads CASSLGQGNWYEQYF. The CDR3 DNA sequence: TGTGCCAGCAGCTTAGGACAGGGGAATTGGTACGAGCAGTACTTC.

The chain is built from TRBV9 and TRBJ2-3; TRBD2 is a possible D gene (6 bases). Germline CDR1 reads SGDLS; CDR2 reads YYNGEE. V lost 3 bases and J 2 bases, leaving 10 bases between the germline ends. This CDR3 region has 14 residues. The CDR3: CASSGSGLTDTQYF. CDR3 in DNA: TGTGCCAGCAGCGGAAGCGGGCTCACAGATACGCAGTATTTT.

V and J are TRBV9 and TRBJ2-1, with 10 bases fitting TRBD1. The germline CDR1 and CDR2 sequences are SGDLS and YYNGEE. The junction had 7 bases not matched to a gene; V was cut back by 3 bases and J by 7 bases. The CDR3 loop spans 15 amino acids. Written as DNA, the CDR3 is TGTGCCAGCAGCGCTTCCGGGACAGGGGCGAATGAGCAGTTCTTC. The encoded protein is CASSASGTGANEQFF.

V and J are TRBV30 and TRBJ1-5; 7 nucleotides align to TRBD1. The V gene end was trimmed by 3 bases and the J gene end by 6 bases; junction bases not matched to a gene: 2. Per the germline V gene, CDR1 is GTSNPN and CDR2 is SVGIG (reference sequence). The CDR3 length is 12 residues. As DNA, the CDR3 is TGTGCCTGGAGCGACAGGGCTCAGCCCCAGCATTTT. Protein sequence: CAWSDRAQPQHF.

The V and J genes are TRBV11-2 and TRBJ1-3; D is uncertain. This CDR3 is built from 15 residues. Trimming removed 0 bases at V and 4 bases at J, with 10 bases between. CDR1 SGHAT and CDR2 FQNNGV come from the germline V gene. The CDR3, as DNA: TGTGCCAGCAGCTTAGACAGGCCGTTCGGAAACACCATATATTTT. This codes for CASSLDRPFGNTIYF.